The TCR beta chain under discussion was sequenced for a study of T-cell memory formation after mild COVID-19. For the study at large: Largely donor-specific TCR clusters were found.

General study findings and limits: Day 15 to 85 contracting clones showed balanced CD4/CD8; day 15 to 37 expanders favored CD4+.

V was pared by 5 bases and J by 1 base, with 13 bases between. CDR3 size: 15 residues. CDR1 is LNHNV, CDR2 YYDKDF, per germline (reference sequence). Amplification by 5'RACE using constant-segment primers produced TCR alpha and TCR beta cDNA libraries that carried sample barcodes and UMIs. TCRdb redid the calling of the 5' RACE reads with MiXCR, one entry per CDR3 protein. This table has 140,000 to 150,000 distinct CDR3 sequences, around 27% appearing once. As regards this clonotype: The antigen is not known.

The origin of this receptor is an adult woman who had mild COVID-19 (a few samples of this study predate the infection). Cell type and time point are not known. Sequencing used PBMCs or a T cell subset sorted from them (not recorded which). The chain uses TRBV15 and TRBJ2-3; D may be TRBD2 (5 bases). The CDR3 DNA sequence: TGTGCCACCAGCGGGATACTAGAGGGCACAGATACGCAGTATTTT. This encodes CATSGILEGTDTQYF.